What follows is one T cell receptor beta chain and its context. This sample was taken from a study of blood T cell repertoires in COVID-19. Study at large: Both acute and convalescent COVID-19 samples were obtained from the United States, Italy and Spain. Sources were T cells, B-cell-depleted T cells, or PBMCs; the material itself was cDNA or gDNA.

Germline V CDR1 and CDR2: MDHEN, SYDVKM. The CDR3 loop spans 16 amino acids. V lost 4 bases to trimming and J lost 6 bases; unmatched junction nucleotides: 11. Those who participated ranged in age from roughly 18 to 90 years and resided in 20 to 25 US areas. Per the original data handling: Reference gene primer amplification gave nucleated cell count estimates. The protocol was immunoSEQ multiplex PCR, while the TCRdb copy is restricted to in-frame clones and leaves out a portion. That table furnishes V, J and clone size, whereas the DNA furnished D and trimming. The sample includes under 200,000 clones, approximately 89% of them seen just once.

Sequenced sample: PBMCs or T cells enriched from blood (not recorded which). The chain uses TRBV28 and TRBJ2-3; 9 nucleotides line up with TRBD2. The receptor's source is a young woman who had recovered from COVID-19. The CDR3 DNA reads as TGTGCCAGCAGTTCGGCTAGCGGGACCATGGCGGATACGCAGTATTTT. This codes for CASSSASGTMADTQYF.